This is a list of T cell receptor beta chains from one sample in a study of cytomegalovirus exposure and HLA in healthy donors. The protocol was immunoSEQ multiplex PCR, while the TCRdb copy is restricted to in-frame clones and leaves out a portion. The repertoire holds 100,000 to 120,000 clones, with about 79% as singletons. Sequencing input: PBMCs. Every receptor here comes from a woman in her late teens or twenties in good health and CMV-seronegative. Each CDR3 is given with its conserved first and last residue. A D gene is named only where the DNA matches it firmly. Some rows have no size entry. The others give once, few or many, or a class for an expanded clone.

CASSSRQDSNYGYTF TGCGCCAGCAGCTCAAGACAGGATTCTAACTATGGCTACACCTTC TRBV5-1 . 15 TRBJ1-2 .
CASSYDRRATYEQYF TGTGCCAGCAGCTATGACCGGCGGGCAACCTACGAGCAGTACTTC TRBV5-8 . 15 TRBJ2-7 .
CASRTVGTGATEAFF TGTGCCAGCCGGACCGTCGGGACAGGGGCAACCGAAGCTTTCTTT TRBV6-5 . 15 TRBJ1-1 TRBD1
CASTQGGITGELFF TGTGCCAGCACCCAAGGAGGTATTACCGGGGAGCTGTTTTTT TRBV28 few 14 TRBJ2-2 .
CASRRDREFYTEAFF TGTGCCAGTAGAAGGGACAGGGAGTTCTACACTGAAGCTTTCTTT TRBV19 . 15 TRBJ1-1 TRBD1
CASRTGPYEQYF TGTGCCAGTCGTACAGGCCCCTACGAGCAGTACTTC TRBV28 . 12 TRBJ2-7 .
CASSLSGTGTYEQYF TGTGCCAGCAGTTTATCCGGGACAGGGACCTACGAGCAGTACTTC TRBV28 . 15 TRBJ2-7 TRBD1
CASRRTGVGANVLTF TGTGCCAGCAGGAGAACAGGGGTCGGGGCCAACGTCCTGACTTTC TRBV6-5 . 15 TRBJ2-6 TRBD1
CASSLAGNEQFF TGCGCCAGCAGCTTGGCAGGCAATGAGCAGTTCTTC TRBV5-1 . 12 TRBJ2-1 .
CASRGAAGTVNTEAFF TGTGCCAGCAGGGGGGCGGCAGGGACGGTGAACACTGAAGCTTTCTTT TRBV2 once 16 TRBJ1-1 .
CASFGGGDQPQHF TGTGCCAGCTTTGGGGGAGGGGATCAGCCCCAGCATTTT TRBV2 . 13 TRBJ1-5 .
CASSPGGYNEQFF TGTGCCAGCAGCCCGGGGGGATACAATGAGCAGTTCTTC TRBV5-4 . 13 TRBJ2-1 TRBD2
CASSEPGQPEKLFF TGTGCCAGCAGCGAACCGGGACAGCCTGAAAAACTGTTTTTT TRBV9 . 14 TRBJ1-4 TRBD1
CAWSEPYRRVNYGYTF TGTGCCTGGAGTGAACCTTACAGGAGGGTGAACTATGGCTACACCTTC TRBV30 . 16 TRBJ1-2 .
CASSQARQTLNTEAFF TGCGCCAGCAGCCAAGCTCGACAGACTCTGAACACTGAAGCTTTCTTT TRBV4-3 few 16 TRBJ1-1 .
CASSLAGQGAKGYTF TGCGCCAGCAGCCTAGCGGGACAGGGGGCGAAAGGCTACACCTTC TRBV4-1 . 15 TRBJ1-2 TRBD1
CAWSEGQYNEQFF TGTGCCTGGAGTGAGGGGCAGTACAATGAGCAGTTCTTC TRBV30 . 13 TRBJ2-1 .
CASSAGTSGETQYF TGTGCCAGCAGCGCCGGGACTAGCGGAGAGACCCAGTACTTC TRBV9 . 14 TRBJ2-5 TRBD2
CASSSAASGDTGELFF TGTGCCAGCAGCTCTGCGGCTAGCGGGGACACCGGGGAGCTGTTTTTT TRBV11-3 . 16 TRBJ2-2 TRBD2
CASSLRANYGYTF TGTGCCAGCAGCTTAAGAGCTAACTATGGCTACACCTTC TRBV11-2 . 13 TRBJ1-2 .
CASSAGTSGTDTQYF TGTGCCAGCAGTGCAGGGACTAGCGGGACAGATACGCAGTATTTT TRBV6-4 . 15 TRBJ2-3 TRBD2
CASSLGNSNEQFF TGTGCCAGCAGCTTAGGGAACAGTAATGAGCAGTTCTTC TRBV11-3 . 13 TRBJ2-1 .